This T cell receptor (beta chain) is from a study of blood T cells in healthy people across ages. The CDR3 consists of 20 residues. Together with a sample-barcoded 5' primer, a J-beta primer mix was included in a second PCR lasting about 6 to 11 cycles. A minimum of 3 million CDR3-containing paired-end reads was obtained for each sample. MiXCR, run by TCRdb on the 5' RACE reads, gives a single entry per CDR3 protein. The repertoire has fewer than 900,000 distinct CDR3 sequences, under 40% of them found once; the top ten carry over 10%. Findings of the study overall: Those diversity estimates obtained from one million T cells were thought to be underestimates. A conclusive naive versus antigen-experienced comparison was prevented by the unsorted PBMCs.

Total RNA was isolated from each sample in quantities of at least 6 micrograms. Notes on this clonotype: Antigen specificity is unknown.

The rearrangement links TRBV21-1 to TRBJ1-2; TRBD1, the table's D call, was not compared with the DNA. TRBV21-1 is reported as a pseudogene. Material for sequencing was blood. This clonotype was sampled from a man aged 18 to 30 in good health. The CDR3 DNA sequence: TGTGCCAGCAGCAGAAAAAAAAGGGGGGACAGGGGTAGAGGTAACTATGGCTACACCTTC. This encodes CASSRKKRGDRGRGNYGYTF.